The 14 T cell receptor beta chains given below trace back to one sample, sequenced in a study of blood T cell repertoires in COVID-19. Clones were read by immunoSEQ multiplex PCR, and TCRdb kept only the in-frame ones, dropping some. The table has about 140,000 clones, 65% to 85% seen once. Sequencing used peripheral blood. These receptor sequences come from a human donor in a cohort sampled during active COVID-19.

The gene calls are TRBV2 and TRBJ1-6; 7 bases match TRBD1. V was pared by 6 bases and J by 5 bases, with 7 bases of the junction left unmatched. Germline lookup yields CDR1 SNHLY and CDR2 FYNNEI. The CDR3 has 15 residues. The CDR3 protein is CASRGTAVNNSPLHF. In DNA form, the CDR3 reads TGTGCCAGCAGAGGGACAGCCGTAAATAATTCACCCCTCCACTTT.

The chain carries TRBV4-2 and TRBJ2-7, with D maybe TRBD2 (5 bases). CDR1 is LGHNA and CDR2 is YNFKEQ in the germline V gene. The CDR3 sequence is 14 residues long. V gave up 0 bases and J gave up 2 bases, with 8 bases separating them. CDR3 sequence: CASSQEALAYEQYF. The CDR3 DNA is TGTGCCAGCAGCCAAGAAGCACTAGCCTACGAGCAGTACTTC.

The chain couples TRBV6-6 to TRBJ2-5; 10 positions agree with TRBD1. With 8 bases clipped from V and 5 bases from J, the junction kept 8 bases outside the gene matches. This CDR3 has 14 residues. CDR1 and CDR2 from the germline V gene are MNHNY and SVGAGI (reference sequence). CDR3 protein: CASAQGQGMETQYF. CDR3 bases: TGTGCCAGCGCCCAGGGACAGGGGATGGAGACCCAGTACTTC.

This clone showed up just once. The V call is TRBV27, the J call TRBJ2-3; perhaps TRBD2 as D (6 bases). The V end was cut by 10 bases, the J end by 2 bases, with 19 bases between. Germline CDR1 reads MNHEY; CDR2 reads SMNVEV (reference sequence). This CDR3 has 15 residues. Here the CDR3 DNA reads TGTGCCACTACGGGCCGGGACTTCTACACAGATACGCAGTATTTT. Protein sequence: CATTGRDFYTDTQYF.

This sequence joins TRBV10-1 and TRBJ2-3; perhaps TRBD2 as D (5 bases). The CDR3 consists of 18 residues. Germline lookup yields CDR1 WNHNN and CDR2 SYGVQD (reference sequence). Trimming cost V 0 bases and J 1 base, with 17 bases left between them. The CDR3 loop reads CASSESTRGRAGTDTQYF. The CDR3 coding sequence is TGCGCCAGCAGTGAGTCGACACGGGGAAGAGCGGGCACAGATACGCAGTATTTT.

The chain recombines TRBV5-1 with TRBJ2-5, with D unclear. Germline values: CDR1 SGHRS, CDR2 YFSETQ. CDR3 length: 13 amino acids. V lost 1 base and J 1 base, leaving 5 bases between the germline ends. CDR3 region: CASSLYGQETQYF. CDR3 in DNA: TGCGCCAGCAGCTTGTACGGCCAAGAGACCCAGTACTTC.

The CDR3: CATSSRSGAGDSPLHF. The CDR3, as DNA: TGTGCCACCAGCAGTAGGTCAGGGGCAGGAGATTCACCCCTCCACTTT. This rearrangement joins TRBV15 to TRBJ1-6; TRBD1 is a possible D gene (6 bases). The germline V and J ends were trimmed by 3 bases and 8 bases, with 17 bases remaining between them. CDR1 and CDR2 from the germline V gene are LNHNV and YYDKDF (reference sequence). CDR3 size: 16 residues.

The J gene is TRBJ1-3, the V gene TRBV19; D gene uncertain. Per the germline V gene, CDR1 is LNHDA and CDR2 is SQIVND (reference sequence). The CDR3 has 16 residues. V lost 4 bases to trimming and J lost 1 base, with 14 bases between them. The CDR3 sequence is CASSTGLPFSGNTIYF. The CDR3 DNA sequence: TGTGCCAGTAGTACCGGACTCCCGTTTTCTGGAAACACCATATATTTT.

This chain joins TRBV6-6 and TRBJ1-1, with a weak D call TRBD1 (6 bases). Germline CDR1 and CDR2: MNHNY and SVGAGI (reference sequence). The length of the CDR3 is 14 residues. Trimming took off 5 bases at V and 4 bases at J, with 14 bases between the two ends. CDR3 coding DNA: TGTGCCAGCAGTGGGAACCAGGGGTTCACTGAAGCTTTCTTT. Its protein product is CASSGNQGFTEAFF.

This clone was seen a single time. V gene TRBV3-1 (or the pseudogene TRBV3-2) combines with J gene TRBJ2-1, with 7 nucleotides matching TRBD1. There are 18 residues in the CDR3. Germline V gives CDR1 LGHDT, CDR2 YNNKEL (reference sequence). V was clipped by 3 bases and J by 6 bases; unmatched bases: 17. The DNA of the CDR3 is TGTGCCAGCAGCCACGGACAGGCCCGGAGGACCGCTCTCAATGAGCAGTTCTTC. As protein: CASSHGQARRTALNEQFF.

The chain employs TRBV7-3 and TRBJ2-6; 8 bases fit TRBD2. Losses at the gene ends were 2 bases for V and 2 bases for J; bases not matched to a gene: 2. The length of the CDR3 is 16 residues. The germline CDR1 and CDR2 sequences are SGHTA and FQGTGA. The CDR3 loop reads CASSLLGRAGANVLTF. CDR3 bases: TGTGCCAGCAGCTTACTCGGGAGGGCTGGGGCCAACGTCCTGACTTTC.

This chain links TRBV28 with TRBJ2-1; a weak D match, TRBD2 (6 bases). V lost 7 bases and J 3 bases, leaving 7 bases between the germline ends. The CDR3 sequence is 12 residues long. Germline V gives CDR1 MDHEN, CDR2 SYDVKM. The CDR3 here is CASKEGYNEQFF. The CDR3 coding sequence is TGTGCCAGCAAGGAGGGCTACAATGAGCAGTTCTTC. The variable domain in full, with the rest retrieved from reference TRBV28 and TRBJ2-1, is DVKVTQSSRYLVKRTGEKVFLECVQDMDHENMFWYRQDPGLGLRLIYFSYDVKMKEKGDIPEGYSVSREKKERFSLILESASTNQTSMYLCASKEGYNEQFFGPGTRLTVL.

This clone was picked up a small number of times. V is TRBV27 and J is TRBJ1-3; D call uncertain. The CDR3 sequence is 16 residues long. Germline V lookup: CDR1 MNHEY, CDR2 SMNVEV (reference sequence). V was pared by 5 bases and J by 0 bases, with 14 bases between. CDR3 in amino acids: CASSPNLGVSGNTIYF. The DNA for the CDR3 is TGTGCCAGCAGTCCCAACCTCGGGGTCTCTGGAAACACCATATATTTT.

Only one count was recorded for this clone. The genes are TRBV19 and TRBJ2-5; maybe TRBD1 (6 bases). Trimming stripped 4 bases from V and 2 bases from J, with 11 bases between. Germline CDR1 is LNHDA and CDR2 is SQIVND (reference sequence). There are 14 residues in the CDR3. The CDR3 DNA is TGTGCCAGTAGTACCACCGGGACACAAGAGACCCAGTACTTC. Its translation: CASSTTGTQETQYF.